Below are 16 T cell receptor beta chains sequenced from a single sample in a study of blood T cell repertoires in COVID-19. The protocol was immunoSEQ multiplex PCR, while the TCRdb copy is restricted to in-frame clones and leaves out a portion. This sample has over 200,000 clones, with 75% to 90% found just once. Sequenced sample: PBMCs or T cells enriched from blood (not recorded which). Receptors originate from a woman between 25 and 40 years old who had been exposed to COVID-19.

The rearrangement links TRBV5-4 to TRBJ2-2, with TRBD1 as a possible D gene (6 bases). There are 15 residues in the CDR3. Germline V CDR1 and CDR2: SGHNT, YYREEE (reference sequence). Deletions cut 3 bases from V and 4 bases from J, with 13 bases between. Here the CDR3 reads CASSSQQGFTGELFF. DNA of the CDR3: TGTGCCAGCAGCTCGCAACAGGGATTCACCGGGGAGCTGTTTTTT. Full variable domain (remainder filled in from reference TRBV5-4 and TRBJ2-2): ETGVTQSPTHLIKTRGQQVTLRCSSQSGHNTVSWYQQALGQGPQFIFQYYREEENGRGNFPPRFSGLQFPNYSSELNVNALELDDSALYLCASSSQQGFTGELFFGEGSRLTVL.

The chain has TRBV5-1 and TRBJ1-2, with 8 positions matching TRBD1. Trimming removed 4 bases from V and 5 bases from J; junction bases left unmatched: 13. The CDR3 sequence is 16 residues long. CDR1 and CDR2 from the germline V gene are SGHRS and YFSETQ. CDR3 DNA sequence: TGCGCCAGCAGCCCGGACAGGGCTGAAAGGTGGTATGGCTACACCTTC. Its translation: CASSPDRAERWYGYTF.

About this clone: Other DNA sequences in the same sample also yield this CDR3. The V call is TRBV19, the J call TRBJ1-5; TRBD1 might be the D (6 bases). This CDR3 spans 14 amino acids. CDR1 and CDR2 from the germline V gene are LNHDA and SQIVND (reference sequence). Trimming took off 1 base at V and 2 bases at J, with 6 bases between the two ends. The CDR3 DNA reads as TGTGCCAGTAGTATAGGACAGGGCAATCAGCCCCAGCATTTT. Residues: CASSIGQGNQPQHF. Full variable domain (remainder filled in from reference TRBV19 and TRBJ1-5): DGGITQSPKYLFRKEGQNVTLSCEQNLNHDAMYWYRQDPGQGLRLIYYSQIVNDFQKGDIAEGYSVSREKKESFPLTVTSAQKNPTAFYLCASSIGQGNQPQHFGDGTRLSIL.

In this sample, this clone turned up a few times. The rearrangement joins TRBV4-1 to TRBJ1-1, with 7 bases lining up with TRBD1. The CDR3 has 14 residues. From germline, CDR1 is MGHRA and CDR2 YSYEKL. Trimming at V came to 6 bases and at J to 0 bases, leaving 4 bases not matched to a gene. CDR3 protein: CASRGGTMNTEAFF. Here the CDR3 DNA reads TGCGCCAGCAGAGGGGGCACAATGAACACTGAAGCTTTCTTT.

The chain employs TRBV15 and TRBJ1-2; D is possibly TRBD1 (5 bases). Deletions cut 5 bases from V and 5 bases from J, with 9 bases between. Germline V gives CDR1 LNHNV, CDR2 YYDKDF (reference sequence). This CDR3 spans 12 amino acids. CDR3 coding DNA: TGTGCCACCAGCCGGCAGGGATATGGCTACACCTTC. Protein: CATSRQGYGYTF.

The V call is TRBV7-9, the J call TRBJ1-6, with 8 bases fitting TRBD1. After removal of 11 bases from V and 9 bases from J, the junction contained 18 bases not matched to a gene. The CDR3 is 16 residues long. Germline V CDR1 and CDR2: SEHNR, FQNEAQ (reference sequence). In DNA form, the CDR3 reads TGTGCCGGCACGTCCACAGACAGGGGAGGAGGTTCACCCCTCCACTTT. It specifies CAGTSTDRGGGSPLHF.

This chain uses TRBV2 with TRBJ1-5, with D perhaps matching TRBD1 (6 bases). This CDR3 is 13 amino acids long. The ends were cut back, 5 bases at V and 4 bases at J, with 9 bases in the middle. Germline CDR1 is SNHLY and CDR2 is FYNNEI. The CDR3 loop is CASSYRDNQPQHF. In DNA, the CDR3 is TGTGCCAGCAGTTACAGGGATAATCAGCCCCAGCATTTT.

The J gene is TRBJ2-3, the V gene TRBV11-2; TRBD2 matches 9 bases. The junction had 2 bases not matched to a gene; V was cut back by 4 bases and J by 3 bases. Germline-derived CDR1 and CDR2 are SGHAT and FQNNGV. The CDR3 is 14 amino acids. In DNA, the CDR3 is TGTGCCAGCAGCTCGACTAGCGGTACAGATACGCAGTATTTT. It is translated as CASSSTSGTDTQYF. Supplemented by reference TRBV11-2 and TRBJ2-3, the full variable domain reads EAGVAQSPRYKIIEKRQSVAFWCNPISGHATLYWYQQILGQGPKLLIQFQNNGVVDDSQLPKDRFSAERLKGVDSTLKIQPAKLEDSAVYLCASSSTSGTDTQYFGPGTRLTVL.

The rearrangement joins TRBV29-1 to TRBJ1-4, with D perhaps TRBD1 (5 bases). Trimming removed 2 bases at V and 8 bases at J, with 15 bases between. CDR3 length: 14 residues. The germline gives CDR1 SQVTM, CDR2 ANQGSEA. CDR3 in amino acids: CSVELGRANEKLFF. CDR3 in DNA: TGCAGCGTTGAACTGGGCAGGGCAAACGAAAAACTGTTTTTT.

The V gene is TRBV4-1, the J gene TRBJ1-1, with 10 positions matching TRBD1. The germline V gene has CDR1 MGHRA and CDR2 YSYEKL. CDR3 length equals 17 residues. The J segment lost 1 base and the V segment lost 3 bases, leaving 8 bases of the junction unmatched. For the CDR3, the DNA is TGCGCCAGCAGCCAGGGACAGGGGTTCGTTGCGAACACTGAAGCTTTCTTT. Translation gives CASSQGQGFVANTEAFF.

V usage is TRBV24-1 and J usage is TRBJ1-5; TRBD1 might be the D (6 bases). From germline, CDR1 is KGHDR and CDR2 SFDVKD. Trimming pared 2 bases from V and 2 bases from J, leaving 9 bases between. The CDR3 is 15 residues long. CDR3 bases: TGTGCCACCAGTGATTCAGGGGACCGCAATCAGCCCCAGCATTTT. It specifies CATSDSGDRNQPQHF.

The chain links TRBV19 to TRBJ2-3; 11 bases agree with TRBD2. The germline V gene encodes CDR1 LNHDA and CDR2 SQIVND (reference sequence). The CDR3 is made up of 15 amino acids. The junction had 9 bases not matched to a gene; V was cut back by 5 bases and J by 8 bases. The CDR3 DNA reads as TGTGCCAGTAGTCTTTCTAGCGGGGGGCCGGGTACGCAGTATTTT. Its translation is CASSLSSGGPGTQYF.

The V call is TRBV4-1, the J call TRBJ1-1; a weak D match, TRBD1 (6 bases). V was shortened by 0 bases and J by 0 bases, with 23 bases between the two germline ends. The CDR3 totals 20 residues. Germline V CDR1 and CDR2: MGHRA, YSYEKL. CDR3 in DNA: TGCGCCAGCAGCCAAGATGAATTAGGACAGAGAATAGGGATGAACACTGAAGCTTTCTTT. Translating it yields CASSQDELGQRIGMNTEAFF.

The gene calls are TRBV7-2 and TRBJ2-1, with a possible D match to TRBD1 (5 bases). Per germline, CDR1 SGHTA and CDR2 FQGNSA. The V end was cut by 1 base, the J end by 2 bases, with 9 bases between. CDR3 size: 15 residues. The CDR3 DNA reads TGTGCCAGCAGCTTAGACAGGTGGGCCTACAATGAGCAGTTCTTC. This encodes CASSLDRWAYNEQFF.

This clone was detected once. The chain recombines TRBV5-5 with TRBJ2-2; 7 positions match TRBD1. The CDR3 length is 16 residues. The ends lost 1 base at V and 0 bases at J; junction bases unmatched: 3. Germline V gene sequence: CDR1 SGHKS, CDR2 YYEKEE (reference sequence). The CDR3 nucleotides are TGTGCCAGCAGCTTGTCGACAGGGACGAACACCGGGGAGCTGTTTTTT. Translation: CASSLSTGTNTGELFF.

The chain links TRBV5-1 to TRBJ1-6; possible D gene TRBD1, 6 bases. V was trimmed by 0 bases and J by 2 bases, leaving 12 bases between them. The germline gives CDR1 SGHRS, CDR2 YFSETQ. The CDR3 is 17 residues long. CDR3: CASSLGQAGPYNSPLHF. CDR3 DNA: TGCGCCAGCAGCTTGGGACAGGCTGGACCCTATAATTCACCCCTCCACTTT.